This T cell receptor beta chain was obtained from a study of cytomegalovirus exposure and HLA in healthy donors. Study-wide background: Counted in an early data release were about 85 million unique TCRs from HLA-typed donors.

The V gene's germline CDR1 is MNHEY and CDR2 SMNVEV (reference sequence). The CDR3 runs 15 residues. With 5 bases clipped from V and 0 bases from J, the junction kept 6 bases outside the gene matches. Researchers ran the PCR with 60 Vbeta and 13 Jbeta primers. Data came from immunoSEQ multiplex PCR; TCRdb stores just in-frame clones and leaves some out. The sample consists of 60,000 to 70,000 clones, more than 60% of them appearing once. The source is a woman aged 40 to 55 in good health and CMV-seropositive. The source material was PBMCs. This sequence joins TRBV27 and TRBJ1-1; the match to TRBD1 covers 7 bases. The CDR3 DNA follows: TGTGCCAGCAGTCCAAACAGGGGACTGAACACTGAAGCTTTCTTT. Residues: CASSPNRGLNTEAFF.